This T cell receptor beta chain is drawn from a study of cytomegalovirus exposure and HLA in healthy donors. Broader study findings: By HLA locus, TCR association rates varied in a later analysis, with DRB1 showing the most and HLA-C the fewest. Sequencing likely caused a cluster of highly shared sequence variants. A further, later analysis showed that HLA-associated TCR beta chains (compared with equally common others) were more clonally expanded.

A word on this clone: Antigen unknown.

The PCR was carried out with 60 Vbeta primers and 13 Jbeta primers. This table comes from immunoSEQ multiplex PCR, and its TCRdb copy is limited to in-frame clones, with some not included. The sample data list 85,000 or so clones. The sequenced material came from PBMCs. The TCR originated in a woman in her 30s in good health and CMV-seronegative.

The CDR3 reads CASSLVDSYEQYF. The CDR3 DNA follows: TGCGCCAGCAGCTTGGTGGACAGCTACGAGCAGTACTTC. The chain joins TRBV5-1 to TRBJ2-7; D may be TRBD1 (6 bases). Per germline, CDR1 SGHRS and CDR2 YFSETQ. Trimming took 0 bases from V and 3 from J, leaving 7 bases between them. The CDR3 has 13 residues.